Listed below are T cell receptor beta chains from one sample, sequenced in a study of CD8 T cells in Susac syndrome. TCRdb processed the immunoSEQ multiplex PCR reads anew with MiXCR; each CDR3 protein has one entry. The repertoire includes about 73,000 distinct CDR3 sequences, about 95% of them detected once, and about 0.4% sits in the top ten. Source material: CD8+ T cells from PBMCs. The receptors here all came from a human donor with multiple sclerosis. CDR3s leave out the opening cysteine and the closing phenylalanine or tryptophan.

TRBV27,ASSLFSGRTLLQQY
TRBV20-1,SAPPLLASGFNEQF
TRBV4-3,ASSQALAGGRGEQF
TRBV6-5,ASSPGRSVNTEAF
TRBV5-1,ASSFGQGRETQY
TRBV27,ASSLFPNTGELF
TRBV29-1,SVDFGQTALNTEAF
TRBV13,ASSLGRTGLTYEQY
TRBV4-1,ASSQVGGPEAF
TRBV6-2/TRBV6-3,ASSLTGGNTGELF
TRBV19,ASSMGTGGAEAF
TRBV11-1,ASSSRAGQTWGHGANVLT
TRBV27,ASSISGTLQF
TRBV9,ASSPRWGTEAF
TRBV4-2,ASSLAGSLVETQY
TRBV27,ASSLVTAQGARNEQF
TRBV6-6,ASSHWAGERTDTQY
TRBV12-3/TRBV12-4,ASTHTGAWNTEAF
TRBV20-1,SAVAGAGDSYEQY
TRBV7-8,ASSLASGSGYEQY
TRBV4-3,ASSQDLTSNQPQH
TRBV6-5,ASSAAGSSYEQY
TRBV7-3,ASSYSGSRREQY
TRBV4-3,ASSLNWDRENEKLF
TRBV20-1,SATLGLAGDVSYEQY
TRBV6-1,ASRPSWGVSSYEQY
TRBV7-9,ASRQPYRGETQY
TRBV7-9,ASSPEFGEQY
TRBV29-1,SVADFKTYEQY
TRBV5-5,ASSLEQGGRNEQF
TRBV12-3/TRBV12-4,ASSFFGRGTDTQY
TRBV6-5,ASSYIRLTPLPPAEAF
TRBV19,ASSPHTGSYEQY
TRBV12-3/TRBV12-4,ASSFSGVGGELF
TRBV29-1,SVAGNTGELF
TRBV29-1,SVEGRDTEAF
TRBV3-1,ASTPNWGNEQY